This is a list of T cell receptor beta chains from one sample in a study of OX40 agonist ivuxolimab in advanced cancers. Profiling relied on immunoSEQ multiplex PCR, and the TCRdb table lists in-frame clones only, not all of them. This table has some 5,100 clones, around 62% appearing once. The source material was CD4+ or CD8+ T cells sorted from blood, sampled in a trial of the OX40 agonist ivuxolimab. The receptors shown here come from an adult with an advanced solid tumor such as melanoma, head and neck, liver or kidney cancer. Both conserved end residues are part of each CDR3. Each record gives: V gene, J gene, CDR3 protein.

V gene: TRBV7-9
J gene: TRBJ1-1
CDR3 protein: CASSSGRPEAFF

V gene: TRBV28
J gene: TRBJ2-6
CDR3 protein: CASRTPSSGANVLTF

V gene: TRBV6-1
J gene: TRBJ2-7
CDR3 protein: CASSEGREVYEQYF

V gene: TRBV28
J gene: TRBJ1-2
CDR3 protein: CASSPGQSIYGYTF

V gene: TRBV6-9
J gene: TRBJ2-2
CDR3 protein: CASSYAISGHTGELFF

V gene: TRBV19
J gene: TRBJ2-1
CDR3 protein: CASALTSYSYNEQFF

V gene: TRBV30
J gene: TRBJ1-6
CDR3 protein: CAWDRDLSALHF

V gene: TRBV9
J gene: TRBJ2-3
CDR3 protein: CASSGDRASTDTQYF

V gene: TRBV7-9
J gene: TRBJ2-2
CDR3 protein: CASSPGAGGELFF

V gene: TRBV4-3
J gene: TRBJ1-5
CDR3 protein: CASTLDISNQPQHF

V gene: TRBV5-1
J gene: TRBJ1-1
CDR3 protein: CASSSNGVGTEAFF

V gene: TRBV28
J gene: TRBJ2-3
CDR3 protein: CASSSGRWRSSTDTQYF

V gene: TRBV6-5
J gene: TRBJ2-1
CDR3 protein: CASGTGPYNEQFF

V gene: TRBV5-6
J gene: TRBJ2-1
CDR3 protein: CASSLGTSGRYNEQFF

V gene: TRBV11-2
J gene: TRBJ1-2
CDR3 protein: CASSQLDPRSNYGYTF

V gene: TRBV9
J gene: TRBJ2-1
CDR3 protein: CASSATSGSLDEQFF

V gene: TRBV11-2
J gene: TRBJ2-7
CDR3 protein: CASRLTSGITQQYF

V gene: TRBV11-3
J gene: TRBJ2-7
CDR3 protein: CASSLARGYEQYF

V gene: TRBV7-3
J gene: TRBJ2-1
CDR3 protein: CASSQLAGGFNEQFF

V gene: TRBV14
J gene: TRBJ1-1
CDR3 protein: CASSQSHAVNTEAFF

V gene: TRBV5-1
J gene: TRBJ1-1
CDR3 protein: CASSYRVNTEAFF

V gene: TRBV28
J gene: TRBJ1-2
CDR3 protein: CATKLGYGYTF

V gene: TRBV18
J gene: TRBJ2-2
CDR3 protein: CASSPPTGNTGELFF

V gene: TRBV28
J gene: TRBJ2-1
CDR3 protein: CASSPPLTSGRDNEQFF

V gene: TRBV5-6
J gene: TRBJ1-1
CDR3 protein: CASTFSWGTEAFF